The sample holds many counts of the clone carrying this T cell receptor beta chain. The antigen remains undetermined. From germline, CDR1 is SGHRS and CDR2 YFSETQ. This CDR3 comprises 14 residues. Unmatched junction bases numbered 3, after V lost 3 bases and J lost 2 bases. A 5'RACE template-switching step, the method used to make TCR cDNA, added a universal primer site and UMIs. TCRdb fed the 5' RACE reads into MiXCR, producing one record per CDR3 protein. Of 250,000 or so distinct CDR3 sequences in the sample, about 3.7% were seen once. The data were obtained in a study of T cells after yellow fever vaccination. Study details: In the case of low-cell-number fractions, SMART-Seq v4 Ultra Low Input was used for preparation. General study results and limits: Re-detected after boosting: most primary clones, 96% of CD4 and around 86% of CD8.

J is TRBJ2-3 and V is TRBV5-1, with 7 bases fitting TRBD1. The clonotype originates from a man aged 18 to 35 who received the YFV17D yellow fever vaccine. The sample here was PBMCs, taken 15 days after the yellow fever booster vaccination. The DNA of the CDR3 is TGCGCCAGCAGCTCCGGGACAGTCACAGATACGCAGTATTTT. This encodes CASSSGTVTDTQYF.